This T cell receptor beta chain emerged from a study of PD-1 blockade in mismatch repair-deficient tumors (dated by TCRdb to between 2016 and 2019). In terms of the full investigation: Between late 2013 and late 2016, roughly 78 consecutive patients with 11 to 13 mismatch repair-deficient cancer types, all previously treated and progressing, were enrolled in the trial. Deep sequencing of TCR CDR3 regions was used to track tumor-associated T cell clones in peripheral blood of patients responding to PD-1 blockade.

What the work shows at the level of the full study, not this receptor alone: Rapid expansion after pembrolizumab followed by contraction, generally before radiologic responses, was shown by tumor-resident clones, which were often undetectable in blood before treatment.

Mismatch repair deficiency was established in every enrolled patient by polymerase chain reaction or immunohistochemistry. Three patients who responded to pembrolizumab therapy underwent TCR sequencing. The phase II trial prospectively evaluated PD-1 blockade with pembrolizumab in advanced mismatch repair-deficient cancers, independent of tissue of origin. Peripheral blood T cell samples were serially collected before and at multiple times after PD-1 blockade was started. The timing of each blood sample was reported as weeks after the first dose of pembrolizumab. Receptors were amplified or captured by the immunoSEQ multiplex PCR assay. As stored in TCRdb, this immuneACCESS dataset retains in-frame rearrangements with V and J assigned. A fraction of the clones does not appear; measured against another copy, unresolved V genes explain less than half of the discrepancy, and the remainder lacks a known reason. The sample table lists 95,000 to 150,000 clones, about 88% of them with a count of one. In total, the top ten clones hold roughly 13% of the sample.

A remark on this clone: Its antigen specificity is not known. No much larger clone exists at a distance of one base, and base qualities are not known.

For CDR1 and CDR2, the germline V gene lists KGHSH and LQKENI. Counted from cysteine to phenylalanine, this CDR3 has 14 amino acids. The kept DNA is CDR3 alone, 42 bases in frame from the first base. V and J are truncated by 5 bases and 4 bases respectively, leaving an intervening sequence of 11 bases. The chain was built from TRBV18 and TRBJ2-2; the D gene is possibly TRBD1, with 6 bases matching. The material was peripheral blood, obtained 44 weeks after starting pembrolizumab. This sequence was found in an adult with mismatch repair-deficient cancer. The nucleotide sequence reads TGTGCCAGCTCAGAACAGGGCTCCACCGGGGAGCTGTTTTTT. This sequence encodes CASSEQGSTGELFF.